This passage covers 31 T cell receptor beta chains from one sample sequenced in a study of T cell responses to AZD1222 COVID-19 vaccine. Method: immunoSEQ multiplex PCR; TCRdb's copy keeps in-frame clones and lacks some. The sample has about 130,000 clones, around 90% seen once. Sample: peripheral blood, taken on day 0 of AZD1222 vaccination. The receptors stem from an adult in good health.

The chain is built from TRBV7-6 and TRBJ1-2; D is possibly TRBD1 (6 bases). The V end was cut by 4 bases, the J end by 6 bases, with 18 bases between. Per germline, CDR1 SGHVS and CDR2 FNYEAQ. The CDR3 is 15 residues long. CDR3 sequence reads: CASSSSGGQPDGYTF. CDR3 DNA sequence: TGTGCCAGCAGCTCCTCGGGGGGCCAGCCGGATGGCTACACCTTC.

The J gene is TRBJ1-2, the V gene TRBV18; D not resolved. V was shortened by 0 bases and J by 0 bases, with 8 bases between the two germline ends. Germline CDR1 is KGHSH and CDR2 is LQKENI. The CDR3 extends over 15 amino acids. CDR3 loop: CASSPPSRPNYGYTF. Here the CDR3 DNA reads TGTGCCAGCTCACCACCAAGTAGACCTAACTATGGCTACACCTTC.

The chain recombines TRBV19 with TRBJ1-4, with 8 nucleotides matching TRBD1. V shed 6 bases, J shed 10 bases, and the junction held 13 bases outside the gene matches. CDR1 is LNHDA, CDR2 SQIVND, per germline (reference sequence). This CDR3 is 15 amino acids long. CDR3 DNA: TGTGCCAGTAGATCAGGGACAGGAGGGAGGAGAAAACTGTTTTTT. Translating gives CASRSGTGGRRKLFF.

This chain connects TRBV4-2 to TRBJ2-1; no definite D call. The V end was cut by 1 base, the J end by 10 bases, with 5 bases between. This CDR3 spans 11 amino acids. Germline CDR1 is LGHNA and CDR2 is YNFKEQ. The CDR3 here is CASSQGSEQFF. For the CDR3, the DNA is TGTGCCAGCAGCCAAGGGTCCGAGCAGTTCTTC.

CDR3 loop: CASSLDREYEQYF. The DNA of the CDR3 is TGTGCCAGCAGCCTCGACAGAGAGTACGAGCAGTACTTC. V is TRBV11-2 and J is TRBJ2-7, with a tentative D call TRBD1 (5 bases). Germline V gives CDR1 SGHAT, CDR2 FQNNGV. This CDR3 region has 13 residues. V was clipped by 5 bases and J by 4 bases, with 12 bases between them.

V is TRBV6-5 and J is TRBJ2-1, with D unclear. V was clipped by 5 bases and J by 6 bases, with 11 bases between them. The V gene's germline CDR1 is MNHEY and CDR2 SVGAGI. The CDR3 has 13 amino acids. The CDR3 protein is CASSRSYGNEQFF. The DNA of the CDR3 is TGTGCCAGCAGTCGTAGCTACGGCAATGAGCAGTTCTTC.

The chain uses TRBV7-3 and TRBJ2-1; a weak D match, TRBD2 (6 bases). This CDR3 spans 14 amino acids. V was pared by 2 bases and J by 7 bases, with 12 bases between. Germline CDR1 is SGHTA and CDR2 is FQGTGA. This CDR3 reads CASSLRDGSNEQFF. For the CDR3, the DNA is TGTGCCAGCAGCTTACGAGACGGGAGTAATGAGCAGTTCTTC.

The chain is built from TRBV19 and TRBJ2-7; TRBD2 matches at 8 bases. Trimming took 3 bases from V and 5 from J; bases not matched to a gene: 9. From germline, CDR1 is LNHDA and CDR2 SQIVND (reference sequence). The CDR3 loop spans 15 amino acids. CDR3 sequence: CASSMKAGGIHEQYF. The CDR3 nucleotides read TGTGCCAGTAGTATGAAGGCGGGGGGAATCCACGAGCAGTACTTC.

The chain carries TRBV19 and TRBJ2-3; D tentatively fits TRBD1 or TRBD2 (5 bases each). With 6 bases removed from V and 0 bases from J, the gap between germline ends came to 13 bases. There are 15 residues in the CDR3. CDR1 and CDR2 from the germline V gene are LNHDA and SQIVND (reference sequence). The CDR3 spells CASREGPHSTDTQYF. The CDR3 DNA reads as TGTGCCAGTAGAGAGGGACCCCATAGCACAGATACGCAGTATTTT.

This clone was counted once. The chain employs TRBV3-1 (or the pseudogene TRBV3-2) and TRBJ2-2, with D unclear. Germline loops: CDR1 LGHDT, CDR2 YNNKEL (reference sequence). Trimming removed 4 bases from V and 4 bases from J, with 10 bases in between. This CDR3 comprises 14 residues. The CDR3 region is CASSLVSGTGELFF. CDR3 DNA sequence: TGTGCCAGCAGCCTCGTCTCGGGCACCGGGGAGCTGTTTTTT.

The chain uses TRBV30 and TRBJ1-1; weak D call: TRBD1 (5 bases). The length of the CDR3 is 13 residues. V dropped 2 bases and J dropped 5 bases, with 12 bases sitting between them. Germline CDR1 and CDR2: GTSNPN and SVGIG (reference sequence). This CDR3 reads CAWSSQGGTEAFF. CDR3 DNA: TGTGCCTGGAGTTCCCAGGGTGGGACTGAAGCTTTCTTT.

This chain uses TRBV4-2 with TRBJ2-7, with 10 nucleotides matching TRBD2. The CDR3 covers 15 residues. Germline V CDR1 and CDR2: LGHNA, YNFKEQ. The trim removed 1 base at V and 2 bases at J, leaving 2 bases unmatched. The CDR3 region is CASSQVGTSAYEQYF. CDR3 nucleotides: TGTGCCAGCAGCCAAGTCGGGACTAGCGCCTACGAGCAGTACTTC.

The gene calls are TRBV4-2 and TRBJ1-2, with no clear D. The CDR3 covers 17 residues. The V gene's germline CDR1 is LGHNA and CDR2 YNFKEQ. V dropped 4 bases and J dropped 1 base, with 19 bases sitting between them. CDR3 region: CASSPRAWELYNYGYTF. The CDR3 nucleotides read TGTGCCAGCAGCCCCCGGGCGTGGGAGCTTTATAACTATGGCTACACCTTC.

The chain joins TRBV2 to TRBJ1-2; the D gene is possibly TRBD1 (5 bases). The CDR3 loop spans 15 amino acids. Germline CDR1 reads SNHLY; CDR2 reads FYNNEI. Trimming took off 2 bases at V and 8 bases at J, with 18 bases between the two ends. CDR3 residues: CASSEFSGTPLGYTF. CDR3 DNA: TGTGCCAGCAGTGAATTTTCGGGGACCCCCCTAGGCTACACCTTC.

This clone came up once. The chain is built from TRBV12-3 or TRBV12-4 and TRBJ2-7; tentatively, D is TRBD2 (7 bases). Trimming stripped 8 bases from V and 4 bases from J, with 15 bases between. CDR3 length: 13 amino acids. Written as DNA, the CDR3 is TGTGCCAGCGGGAGGGGGGGGTTTTACGAGCAGTACTTC. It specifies CASGRGGFYEQYF.

The CDR3 coding sequence is TGTGCCAGCAGTTTTGGGGGGGGCACCGGGGAGCTGTTTTTT. This encodes CASSFGGGTGELFF. V is TRBV27 and J is TRBJ2-2; TRBD2 matches at 7 bases. The CDR3 contains 14 residues. J gave up 4 bases and V 3 bases, and 2 bases lay outside the gene matches. Germline-derived CDR1 and CDR2 are MNHEY and SMNVEV (reference sequence).

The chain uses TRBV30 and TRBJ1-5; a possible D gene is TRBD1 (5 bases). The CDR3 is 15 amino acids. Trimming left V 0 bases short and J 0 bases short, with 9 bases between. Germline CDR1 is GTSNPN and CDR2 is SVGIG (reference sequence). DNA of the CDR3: TGTGCCTGGAGTGTCCCGGACATTAGCAATCAGCCCCAGCATTTT. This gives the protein CAWSVPDISNQPQHF.

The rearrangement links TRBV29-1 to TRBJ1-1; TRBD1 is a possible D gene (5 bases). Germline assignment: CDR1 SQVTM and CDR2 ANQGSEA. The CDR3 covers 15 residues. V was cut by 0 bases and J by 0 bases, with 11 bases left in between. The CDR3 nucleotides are TGCAGCGTTGAAGATCCGGAGGGACTGAACACTGAAGCTTTCTTT. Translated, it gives CSVEDPEGLNTEAFF.

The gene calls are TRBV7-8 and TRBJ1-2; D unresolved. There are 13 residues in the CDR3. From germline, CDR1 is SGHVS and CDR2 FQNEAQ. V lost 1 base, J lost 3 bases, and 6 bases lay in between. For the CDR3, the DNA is TGTGCCAGCAGCTTAGGGATCGACTATGGCTACACCTTC. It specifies CASSLGIDYGYTF.

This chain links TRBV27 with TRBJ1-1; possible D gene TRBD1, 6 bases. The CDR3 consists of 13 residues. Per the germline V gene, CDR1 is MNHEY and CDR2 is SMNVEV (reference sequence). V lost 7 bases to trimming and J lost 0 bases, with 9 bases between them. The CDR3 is CASTQGMNTEAFF. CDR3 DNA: TGTGCCAGCACCCAGGGGATGAACACTGAAGCTTTCTTT.

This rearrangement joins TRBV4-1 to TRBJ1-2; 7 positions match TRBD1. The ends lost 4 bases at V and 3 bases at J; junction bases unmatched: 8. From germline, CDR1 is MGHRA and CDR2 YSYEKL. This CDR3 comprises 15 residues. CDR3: CASSLPWQGDYGYTF. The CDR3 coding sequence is TGCGCCAGCAGCCTCCCTTGGCAGGGGGACTATGGCTACACCTTC.

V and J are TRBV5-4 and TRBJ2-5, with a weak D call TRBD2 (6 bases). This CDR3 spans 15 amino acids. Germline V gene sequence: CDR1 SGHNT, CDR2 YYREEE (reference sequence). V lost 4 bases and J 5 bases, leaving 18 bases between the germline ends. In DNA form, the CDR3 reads TGTGCCAGCAGCCCGGGACTTCCCTTGGTCGAGACCCAGTACTTC. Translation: CASSPGLPLVETQYF.

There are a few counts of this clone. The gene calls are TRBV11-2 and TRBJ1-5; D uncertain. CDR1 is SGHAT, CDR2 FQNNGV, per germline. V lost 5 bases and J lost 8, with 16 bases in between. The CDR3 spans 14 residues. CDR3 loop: CASSLDGSGKPQHF. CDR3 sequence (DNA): TGTGCCAGCAGCCTCGACGGCTCGGGAAAGCCCCAGCATTTT.

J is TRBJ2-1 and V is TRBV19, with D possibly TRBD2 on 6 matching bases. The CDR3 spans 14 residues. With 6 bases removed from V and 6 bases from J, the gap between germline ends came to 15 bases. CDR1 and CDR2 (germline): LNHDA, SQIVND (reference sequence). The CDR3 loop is CASSDLSGLNEQFF. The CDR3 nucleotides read TGTGCCAGTAGCGACCTGAGCGGGCTCAATGAGCAGTTCTTC.

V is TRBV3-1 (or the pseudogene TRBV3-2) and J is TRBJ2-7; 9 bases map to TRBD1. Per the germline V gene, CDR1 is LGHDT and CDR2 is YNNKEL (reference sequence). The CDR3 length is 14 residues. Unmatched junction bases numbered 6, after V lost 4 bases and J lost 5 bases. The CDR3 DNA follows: TGTGCCAGCAGCCGGGACAGGGTGAGCGACGAGCAGTACTTC. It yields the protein CASSRDRVSDEQYF.

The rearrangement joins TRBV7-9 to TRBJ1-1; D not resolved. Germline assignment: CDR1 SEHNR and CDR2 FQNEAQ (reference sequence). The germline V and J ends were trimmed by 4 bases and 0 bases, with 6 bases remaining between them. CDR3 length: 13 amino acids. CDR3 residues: CASSSGVNTEAFF. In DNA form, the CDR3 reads TGTGCCAGCAGCTCCGGGGTGAACACTGAAGCTTTCTTT.

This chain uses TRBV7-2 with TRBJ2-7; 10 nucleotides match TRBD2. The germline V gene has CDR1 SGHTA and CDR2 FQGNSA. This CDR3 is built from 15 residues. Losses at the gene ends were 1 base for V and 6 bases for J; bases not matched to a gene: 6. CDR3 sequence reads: CASSLGLAGVGEQYF. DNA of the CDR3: TGTGCCAGCAGCTTAGGGCTAGCGGGAGTGGGCGAGCAGTACTTC.

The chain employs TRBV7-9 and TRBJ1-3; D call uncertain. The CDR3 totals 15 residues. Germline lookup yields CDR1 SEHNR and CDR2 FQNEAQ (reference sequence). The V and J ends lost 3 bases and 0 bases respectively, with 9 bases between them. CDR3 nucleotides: TGTGCCAGCAGCTTCACAACTCTCTCTGGAAACACCATATATTTT. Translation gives CASSFTTLSGNTIYF.

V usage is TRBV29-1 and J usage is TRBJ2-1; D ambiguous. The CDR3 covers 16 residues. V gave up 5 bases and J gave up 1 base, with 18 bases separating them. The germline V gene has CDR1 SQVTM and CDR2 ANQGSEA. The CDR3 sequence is CSVNTNSPDSYNEQFF. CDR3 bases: TGCAGCGTTAATACTAACAGCCCTGATTCCTACAATGAGCAGTTCTTC.

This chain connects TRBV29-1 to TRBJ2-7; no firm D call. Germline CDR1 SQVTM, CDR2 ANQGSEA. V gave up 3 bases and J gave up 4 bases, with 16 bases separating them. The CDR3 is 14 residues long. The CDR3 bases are TGCAGCGTTGAGAAACGTGGTTCCACATACGAGCAGTACTTC. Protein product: CSVEKRGSTYEQYF.

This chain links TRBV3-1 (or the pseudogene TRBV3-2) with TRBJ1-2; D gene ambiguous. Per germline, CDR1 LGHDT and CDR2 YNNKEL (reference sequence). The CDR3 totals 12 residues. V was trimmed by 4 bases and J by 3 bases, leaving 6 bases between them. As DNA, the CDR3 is TGTGCCAGCAGCCTGACGGACTATGGCTACACCTTC. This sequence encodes CASSLTDYGYTF.